A few counts support the clone carrying this T cell receptor (beta chain). This sample stems from a study of blood T cell repertoires in COVID-19. At the level of the study: There were acute and convalescent COVID-19 samples, and they came from the United States, Italy and Spain.

Germline CDR1 reads MNHEY; CDR2 reads SMNVEV (reference sequence). Trimming took 5 bases from V and 5 from J, leaving 9 bases between them. The CDR3 consists of 12 residues. Per the original data handling: Amplified reference gene primers provided the basis for estimating nucleated cell counts. The table came from immunoSEQ multiplex PCR; TCRdb's copy has only in-frame clones and leaves some out. That table gives V, J and clone size, and the DNA gave D and trimming. The table has about 150,000 clones, 80% to 90% seen once. The J gene is TRBJ2-5, the V gene TRBV27; D is uncertain. This sequence originates from a man aged 65 to 85 with acute or convalescent COVID-19. Sequencing input: peripheral blood. As DNA, the CDR3 is TGTGCCAGCAGTAATCCCGCGGAGACCCAGTACTTC. Its translation is CASSNPAETQYF.